This is a list of T cell receptor beta chains from one sample in a study of cytomegalovirus exposure and HLA in healthy donors. TCRdb keeps only in-frame clones here, not all; method: immunoSEQ multiplex PCR. The profile shows hundreds of thousands of clones, about 80% of them singletons. Sequencing was carried out using PBMCs. These receptors were collected from a woman aged 55-70 years in good health and CMV-seropositive. Both conserved end residues are part of each CDR3. A D gene is named only where the DNA matches it firmly. The size of a clone is reported for some rows only, either as once, few or many, or as a class for expanded clones.

>TRBJ2-5|TRBV5-1|NA|NA
CASSEPEETQYF
TGCGCCAGCAGCGAACCGGAGGAGACCCAGTACTTC
>TRBJ2-3|TRBV2|TRBD1|NA
CASTRQGGTDTQYF
TGTGCCAGCACCCGACAGGGTGGGACAGATACGCAGTATTTT
>TRBJ2-6|TRBV7-7|TRBD2|NA
CASSRGLAGNSGANVLTF
TGTGCCAGCAGCCGGGGACTAGCGGGGAACTCTGGGGCCAACGTCCTGACTTTC
>TRBJ1-5|TRBV18|NA|NA
CASSPRGTISNQPQHF
TGTGCCAGCTCACCACGGGGGACAATCAGCAATCAGCCCCAGCATTTT
>TRBJ2-3|TRBV6-1|TRBD2|NA
CASRGLAGLPQYF
TGTGCCAGCAGGGGACTAGCGGGCCTCCCGCAGTATTTT
>TRBJ1-1|TRBV5-1|TRBD1|few
CASSFQDTGTGFSTEAFF
TGCGCCAGCAGCTTTCAAGATACCGGGACAGGGTTCAGCACTGAAGCTTTCTTT
>TRBJ1-2|TRBV18|TRBD1|NA
CASSPGQINSGSYGYTF
TGTGCCAGCTCACCGGGACAGATTAATTCGGGTAGCTATGGCTACACCTTC
>TRBJ2-5|TRBV5-1|TRBD2|once
CASSAGTSGRVKTQYF
TGCGCCAGCAGCGCCGGGACTAGCGGGAGAGTAAAGACCCAGTACTTC
>TRBJ1-4|TRBV5-4|TRBD1|few
CASSSGGTGTTNEKLFF
TGTGCCAGCAGCTCGGGAGGGACAGGGACGACTAATGAAAAACTGTTTTTT
>TRBJ1-2|TRBV6-6|TRBD1|NA
CASSARDRDGYTF
TGTGCCAGCAGTGCCCGGGACAGGGACGGCTACACCTTC
>TRBJ1-1|TRBV28|NA|NA
CASSPAGGSEAFF
TGTGCCAGCAGTCCAGCCGGCGGGTCTGAAGCTTTCTTT
>TRBJ2-3|TRBV6-6|TRBD1|NA
CASSYWQGAGDTQYF
TGTGCCAGCAGTTACTGGCAGGGGGCGGGAGATACGCAGTATTTT
>TRBJ2-7|TRBV7-2|TRBD2|NA
CASSLAPTVAGDLSYEQYF
TGTGCCAGCAGCTTGGCCCCCACAGTAGCGGGGGACCTCTCCTACGAGCAGTACTTC
>TRBJ1-2|TRBV30|NA|NA
CAWRRGLASSSYTF
TGTGCCTGGCGTCGTGGTCTAGCGAGTTCGAGCTACACCTTC
>TRBJ2-6|TRBV11-2|NA|NA
CASSPSGANGLTF
TGTGCCAGCAGCCCATCTGGGGCCAACGGCCTGACTTTC
>TRBJ1-4|TRBV7-9|NA|NA
CASSRDLGNEKLFF
TGTGCCAGCAGTCGGGACTTAGGAAATGAAAAACTGTTTTTT
>TRBJ2-1|TRBV7-2|NA|few
CASSLTWDFNYNEQFF
TGTGCCAGCAGCCTAACCTGGGACTTCAACTACAATGAGCAGTTCTTC
>TRBJ2-7|TRBV15|TRBD1|few
CATSRQRTGLSYEQYF
TGTGCCACCAGCAGACAGCGGACAGGTCTTTCCTACGAGCAGTACTTC
>TRBJ2-4|TRBV4-3|TRBD1|NA
CASSPGDRMGIQYF
TGCGCCAGCAGCCCCGGGGACAGGATGGGCATTCAGTACTTC
>TRBJ1-1|TRBV6-5|NA|NA
CASSLIGGRTEAFF
TGTGCCAGCTCCCTCATCGGGGGTAGGACTGAAGCTTTCTTT
>TRBJ2-7|TRBV28|TRBD2|NA
CASSPGLAGVVTYEQYF
TGTGCCAGCAGCCCGGGACTAGCGGGAGTTGTTACCTACGAGCAGTACTTC
>TRBJ2-1|TRBV7-2|NA|NA
CASSSRELRGSYNEQFF
TGTGCCAGCAGCTCCCGGGAGTTGAGGGGTTCCTACAATGAGCAGTTCTTC
>TRBJ2-7|TRBV9|TRBD2|NA
CASSVSGTSGRVYEQYF
TGTGCCAGCAGCGTGTCCGGGACTAGCGGGAGAGTATACGAGCAGTACTTC
>TRBJ2-3|TRBV5-4|TRBD1|NA
CASSGTGAVDTQYF
TGTGCCAGCAGCGGCACAGGGGCAGTAGATACGCAGTATTTT
>TRBJ1-1|TRBV11-1|NA|NA
CASSLGGQRDTEAFF
TGTGCCAGCAGCCTAGGCGGTCAGAGAGACACTGAAGCTTTCTTT
>TRBJ2-7|TRBV7-2|TRBD2|few
CASSLAASGPYEQYF
TGTGCCAGCAGCTTAGCGGCTAGCGGCCCCTACGAGCAGTACTTC
>TRBJ1-1|TRBV2|NA|NA
CASSLLGGNTEAFF
TGTGCCAGCAGCCTCCTCGGTGGGAACACTGAAGCTTTCTTT
>TRBJ2-5|TRBV7-8|TRBD2|NA
CASSLAPSGSSETQYF
TGTGCCAGCAGCTTAGCGCCTAGCGGGAGTTCAGAGACCCAGTACTTC
>TRBJ2-2|TRBV6-4|NA|NA
CASSAGGAGTGELFF
TGTGCCAGCAGTGCGGGGGGCGCAGGGACCGGGGAGCTGTTTTTT
>TRBJ1-2|TRBV5-1|TRBD1|NA
CASSMRQGPDGYTF
TGCGCCAGCAGCATGCGACAGGGTCCTGATGGCTACACCTTC
>TRBJ1-2|TRBV18|NA|NA
CASSLQENYGYTF
TGTGCCAGCTCGTTACAGGAGAACTATGGCTACACCTTC
>TRBJ1-2|TRBV5-4|NA|NA
CASSWGAGEYGYTF
TGTGCCAGCAGCTGGGGGGCGGGGGAATATGGCTACACCTTC
>TRBJ2-1|TRBV11-2|NA|NA
CASSFSNEQFF
TGTGCCAGCAGCTTTTCGAATGAGCAGTTCTTC
>TRBJ1-3|TRBV30|NA|once
CAWSVQPGMYGNTIYF
TGTGCCTGGAGTGTACAGCCAGGGATGTATGGAAACACCATATATTTT
>TRBJ1-1|TRBV5-1|TRBD1|once
CASSWGQDAEAFF
TGCGCCAGCAGCTGGGGACAGGACGCTGAAGCTTTCTTT
>TRBJ1-2|TRBV19|NA|NA
CATSRSHYGYTF
TGTGCCACCTCAAGAAGCCACTATGGCTACACCTTC
>TRBJ2-7|TRBV18|TRBD2|NA
CASSRGGANEQYF
TGTGCCAGCTCACGGGGAGGGGCCAACGAGCAGTACTTC
>TRBJ2-7|TRBV5-1|TRBD2|NA
CASSVNSGTSGSYEQYF
TGCGCCAGCAGCGTCAACTCCGGGACTAGCGGGTCCTACGAGCAGTACTTC
>TRBJ2-5|TRBV19|TRBD1|NA
CASTPTGGMETQYF
TGTGCCAGTACGCCGACAGGGGGTATGGAGACCCAGTACTTC
>TRBJ2-2|TRBV7-9|NA|NA
CASSLAATQNTGELFF
TGTGCCAGCAGCTTAGCCGCTACTCAGAACACCGGGGAGCTGTTTTTT
>TRBJ2-7|TRBV11-2|TRBD2|NA
CASSSPSGRFYEQYF
TGTGCCAGCAGCTCCCCTAGCGGGAGGTTCTACGAGCAATACTTC
>TRBJ2-2|TRBV7-2|TRBD1|few
CASSRRQGYTGELFF
TGTGCCAGCAGCCGCCGACAGGGATACACCGGGGAGCTGTTTTTT
>TRBJ2-1|TRBV4-1|TRBD2|few
CASSQDEGTSGYNEQFF
TGCGCCAGCAGCCAAGATGAGGGGACTAGCGGCTACAATGAGCAGTTCTTC
>TRBJ2-5|TRBV29-1|TRBD1|few
CSVFGQGGTQYF
TGCAGCGTTTTCGGACAGGGAGGGACCCAGTACTTC
>TRBJ1-5|TRBV6-5|NA|NA
CASSYTGTSNQPQHF
TGTGCCAGCAGTTACACCGGGACAAGCAATCAGCCCCAGCATTTT
>TRBJ2-7|TRBV5-1|TRBD1|NA
CASSLTGTGGFYEQYF
TGCGCCAGCAGCTTGACCGGGACAGGGGGCTTCTACGAGCAGTACTTC
>TRBJ2-2|TRBV9|TRBD2|NA
CASSLSPSGGATGELFF
TGTGCCAGCAGCCTTAGCCCCAGCGGGGGGGCCACCGGGGAGCTGTTTTTT
>TRBJ1-5|TRBV15|NA|NA
CATSRETEQPQHF
TGTGCCACCAGCAGAGAAACAGAACAGCCCCAGCATTTT
>TRBJ2-1|TRBV19|NA|NA
CASSIEDEGEQFF
TGTGCCAGTAGTATAGAGGACGAGGGTGAGCAGTTCTTC
>TRBJ2-3|TRBV5-6|TRBD2|NA
CASSWVNGGALDTQYF
TGTGCCAGCAGCTGGGTAAACGGGGGGGCCTTGGATACGCAGTATTTT
>TRBJ1-2|TRBV19|NA|NA
CASSSGLLADGYTF
TGTGCCAGTAGTTCAGGTCTCCTAGCGGATGGCTACACCTTC
>TRBJ2-3|TRBV29-1|NA|NA
CSVELAGTDTQYF
TGCAGCGTTGAATTGGCTGGCACAGATACGCAGTATTTT
>TRBJ1-2|TRBV13|TRBD1|NA
CASSPGGSASGGRDGYTF
TGTGCCAGCAGCCCAGGCGGGTCGGCGTCAGGGGGCCGGGATGGCTACACCTTC
>TRBJ1-4|TRBV5-6|TRBD1|NA
CASSLGPDRGLFF
TGTGCCAGCAGCTTGGGGCCCGACAGGGGGTTATTTTTT